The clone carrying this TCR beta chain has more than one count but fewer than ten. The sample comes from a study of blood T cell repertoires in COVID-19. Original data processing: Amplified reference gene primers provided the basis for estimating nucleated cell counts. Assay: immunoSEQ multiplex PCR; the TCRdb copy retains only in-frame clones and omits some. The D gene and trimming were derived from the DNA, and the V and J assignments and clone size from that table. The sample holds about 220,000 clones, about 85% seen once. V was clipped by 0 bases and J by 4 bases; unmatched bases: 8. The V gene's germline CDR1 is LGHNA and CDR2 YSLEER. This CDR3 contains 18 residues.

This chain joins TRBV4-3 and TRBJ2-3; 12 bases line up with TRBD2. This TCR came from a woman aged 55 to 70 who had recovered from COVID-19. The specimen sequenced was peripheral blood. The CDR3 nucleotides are TGCGCCAGCAGCCAAGATCCCCTAGCGGGGGGGCTTGCAGATACGCAGTATTTT. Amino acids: CASSQDPLAGGLADTQYF.